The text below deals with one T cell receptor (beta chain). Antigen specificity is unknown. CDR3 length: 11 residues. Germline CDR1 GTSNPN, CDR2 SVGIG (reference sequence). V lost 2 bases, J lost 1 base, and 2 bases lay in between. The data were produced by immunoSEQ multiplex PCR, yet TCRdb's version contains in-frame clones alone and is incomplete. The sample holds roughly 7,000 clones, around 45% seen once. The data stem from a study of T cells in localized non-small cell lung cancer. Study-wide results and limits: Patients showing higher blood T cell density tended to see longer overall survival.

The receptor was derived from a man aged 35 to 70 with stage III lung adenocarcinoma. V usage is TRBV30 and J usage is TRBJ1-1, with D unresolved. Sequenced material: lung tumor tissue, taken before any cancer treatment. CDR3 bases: TGTGCCTGGAGTCGGAACACTGAAGCTTTCTTT. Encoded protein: CAWSRNTEAFF.